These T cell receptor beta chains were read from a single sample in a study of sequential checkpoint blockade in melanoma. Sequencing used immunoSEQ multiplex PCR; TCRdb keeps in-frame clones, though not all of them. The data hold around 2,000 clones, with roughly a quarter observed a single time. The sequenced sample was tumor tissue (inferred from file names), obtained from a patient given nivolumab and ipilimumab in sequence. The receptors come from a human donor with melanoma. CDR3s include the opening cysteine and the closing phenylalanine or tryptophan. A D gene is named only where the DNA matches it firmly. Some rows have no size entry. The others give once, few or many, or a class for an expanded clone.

CDR3 DNA: TGTGCCAGCAGCGTCAGGCCCCTGGACACTGAAGCTTTCTTT; CDR3 protein: CASSVRPLDTEAFF; clone size: -; D gene: -; V gene: TRBV9; J gene: TRBJ1-1
CDR3 DNA: TGTGCCAGCGGGAGGGGGTACACCGGGGAGCTGTTTTTT; CDR3 protein: CASGRGYTGELFF; clone size: -; D gene: -; V gene: TRBV25-1; J gene: TRBJ2-2
CDR3 DNA: TGTGCCAGCAGCTCCGGGACTAGCGGGGCGAGAGAGACCCAGTACTTC; CDR3 protein: CASSSGTSGARETQYF; clone size: -; D gene: TRBD2; V gene: TRBV9; J gene: TRBJ2-5
CDR3 DNA: TGTGCCAGCAGCGTAGGTGGGATCCAAGAGACCCAGTACTTC; CDR3 protein: CASSVGGIQETQYF; clone size: few; D gene: -; V gene: TRBV9; J gene: TRBJ2-5
CDR3 DNA: TGTGCCAGCAGCGCCGCAGGGGGCGTTAGCTACGAGCAGTACTTC; CDR3 protein: CASSAAGGVSYEQYF; clone size: medium-sized; D gene: TRBD1; V gene: TRBV9; J gene: TRBJ2-7
CDR3 DNA: TGCGCCAGCAGCCTTTCAGGGGATGTAGTCTATGGCTACACCTTC; CDR3 protein: CASSLSGDVVYGYTF; clone size: few; D gene: -; V gene: TRBV5-1; J gene: TRBJ1-2
CDR3 DNA: TGTGCCAGCAGCCCTGGGGAGCAGTCCTGGGAAAAACTGTTTTTT; CDR3 protein: CASSPGEQSWEKLFF; clone size: -; D gene: -; V gene: TRBV7-5; J gene: TRBJ1-4
CDR3 DNA: TGCGCCAGCATACAGGATTATAATTCACCCCTCCACTTT; CDR3 protein: CASIQDYNSPLHF; clone size: -; D gene: -; V gene: TRBV23-1; J gene: TRBJ1-6
CDR3 DNA: TGTGCCAGCAGTCAGACCAGGGGGACTGGAAACACCATATATTTT; CDR3 protein: CASSQTRGTGNTIYF; clone size: -; D gene: TRBD1; V gene: TRBV6-8; J gene: TRBJ1-3
CDR3 DNA: TGTGCCAGCAGCTTCGACAGGGGCGATTCACCCCTCCACTTT; CDR3 protein: CASSFDRGDSPLHF; clone size: -; D gene: -; V gene: TRBV7-5; J gene: TRBJ1-6
CDR3 DNA: TGTGCCAGCAGCGAGACACTGAATCAGCCCCAGCATTTT; CDR3 protein: CASSETLNQPQHF; clone size: -; D gene: -; V gene: TRBV9; J gene: TRBJ1-5
CDR3 DNA: TGCGCCAGCACCGGCTCCCGAGGGTCTGGAAACACCATATATTTT; CDR3 protein: CASTGSRGSGNTIYF; clone size: medium-sized; D gene: -; V gene: TRBV10-2; J gene: TRBJ1-3
CDR3 DNA: TGCGCCAGCAGCCACGGGCTAGCGGGGGGCATGGTAGATACGCAGTATTTT; CDR3 protein: CASSHGLAGGMVDTQYF; clone size: once; D gene: TRBD2; V gene: TRBV5-1; J gene: TRBJ2-3
CDR3 DNA: TGTGCCACCAGCAGAGACAGGGGACCTTCCTTGGGGCAGTACTTC; CDR3 protein: CATSRDRGPSLGQYF; clone size: medium-sized; D gene: -; V gene: TRBV15; J gene: TRBJ2-7
CDR3 DNA: TGCGCCAGCAGCCACGGACACCCCTACGAGCAGTACTTC; CDR3 protein: CASSHGHPYEQYF; clone size: medium-sized; D gene: -; V gene: TRBV23-1; J gene: TRBJ2-7
CDR3 DNA: TGTGCCAGCGCAACCCCCCGGCGAGGGTACGAAAAACTGTTTTTT; CDR3 protein: CASATPRRGYEKLFF; clone size: few; D gene: -; V gene: TRBV19; J gene: TRBJ1-4
CDR3 DNA: TGTGCCAGTAGTCCGTCGCTTAACTATGGCTACACCTTC; CDR3 protein: CASSPSLNYGYTF; clone size: -; D gene: -; V gene: TRBV19; J gene: TRBJ1-2
CDR3 DNA: TGCGCCAGCAGCTTGGGGACAGGGGGAAGTGTCAGTCTCTCCAACACCATATATTTT; CDR3 protein: CASSLGTGGSVSLSNTIYF; clone size: once; D gene: TRBD1; V gene: TRBV5-1; J gene: TRBJ1-3
CDR3 DNA: TGTGCCAGTAGTATAGGACCGGGGCGAGATACGCAGTATTTT; CDR3 protein: CASSIGPGRDTQYF; clone size: -; D gene: -; V gene: TRBV19; J gene: TRBJ2-3
CDR3 DNA: TGTGCCAGCAGCTTCGGGACAGGGGGTCGCTCTGGGGCCAACGTCCTGACTTTC; CDR3 protein: CASSFGTGGRSGANVLTF; clone size: few; D gene: TRBD1; V gene: TRBV9; J gene: TRBJ2-6
CDR3 DNA: TGTGCCAGCAGCAAACAGGGCATCACTGAAGCTTTCTTT; CDR3 protein: CASSKQGITEAFF; clone size: few; D gene: -; V gene: TRBV6-4; J gene: TRBJ1-1
CDR3 DNA: TGTGCCAGCCAGGCGATAGGGTCTGAAGCTTTCTTT; CDR3 protein: CASQAIGSEAFF; clone size: -; D gene: -; V gene: TRBV12-5; J gene: TRBJ1-1
CDR3 DNA: TGTGCCAGCAGCTCCCTCCCGGGGCCGAGCTCCTATAATTCACCCCTCCACTTT; CDR3 protein: CASSSLPGPSSYNSPLHF; clone size: -; D gene: -; V gene: TRBV6-8; J gene: TRBJ1-6
CDR3 DNA: TGTGCCTACGGGACTCAAGCCAGGGAGCAGTACTTC; CDR3 protein: CAYGTQAREQYF; clone size: -; D gene: -; V gene: TRBV30; J gene: TRBJ2-7
CDR3 DNA: TGTGCCAGCAGATCGACTAGCGGGGTCCCCTACAATGAGCAGTTCTTC; CDR3 protein: CASRSTSGVPYNEQFF; clone size: -; D gene: TRBD2; V gene: TRBV6-8; J gene: TRBJ2-1
CDR3 DNA: TGTGCCTGGAGTTGGGCAACTAATGAAAAACTGTTTTTT; CDR3 protein: CAWSWATNEKLFF; clone size: -; D gene: -; V gene: TRBV30; J gene: TRBJ1-4
CDR3 DNA: TGTGCCAGCAGTTACTCACCGGGACAGGGCACAGATACGCAGTATTTT; CDR3 protein: CASSYSPGQGTDTQYF; clone size: few; D gene: TRBD1; V gene: TRBV6-8; J gene: TRBJ2-3
CDR3 DNA: TGTGCCAGCAGCAAAGCCGGGACAAAGGCCACAGATACGCAGTATTTT; CDR3 protein: CASSKAGTKATDTQYF; clone size: large; D gene: -; V gene: TRBV11-3; J gene: TRBJ2-3
CDR3 DNA: TGCAGCGTTGCCGGGGTTAACACTGAAGCTTTCTTT; CDR3 protein: CSVAGVNTEAFF; clone size: -; D gene: -; V gene: TRBV29-1; J gene: TRBJ1-1
CDR3 DNA: TGTGCCAGCAGCTTTGGTACGGGGGGGTCAGATACGCAGTATTTT; CDR3 protein: CASSFGTGGSDTQYF; clone size: medium-sized; D gene: TRBD2; V gene: TRBV11-3; J gene: TRBJ2-3
CDR3 DNA: TGCGCCAGCAGCTTGGGGGGCGTGGACACCGGGGAGCTGTTTTTT; CDR3 protein: CASSLGGVDTGELFF; clone size: -; D gene: -; V gene: TRBV5-1; J gene: TRBJ2-2
CDR3 DNA: TGTGCCAGCAGCTTACTGATACGTGGGGGGCAGTTCTTC; CDR3 protein: CASSLLIRGGQFF; clone size: -; D gene: -; V gene: TRBV7-4; J gene: TRBJ2-1
CDR3 DNA: TGCGCCAGCAGCTTGGAAGTACACAATGAGCAGTTCTTC; CDR3 protein: CASSLEVHNEQFF; clone size: -; D gene: -; V gene: TRBV23-1; J gene: TRBJ2-1
CDR3 DNA: TGCGCCAGCAGCCTAAGCCTGGTCTCCAACTATGGCTACACCTTC; CDR3 protein: CASSLSLVSNYGYTF; clone size: medium-sized; D gene: -; V gene: TRBV4-1; J gene: TRBJ1-2
CDR3 DNA: TGTGCCAGCAGCTCTTTGGCGGTGGGCACCGGGGAGCTGTTTTTT; CDR3 protein: CASSSLAVGTGELFF; clone size: medium-sized; D gene: -; V gene: TRBV7-1; J gene: TRBJ2-2
CDR3 DNA: TGTGCCAGCAGCGTAACAAAGGCCGGGTACGGCTATGGCTACACCTTC; CDR3 protein: CASSVTKAGYGYGYTF; clone size: medium-sized; D gene: -; V gene: TRBV9; J gene: TRBJ1-2
CDR3 DNA: TGTGCCAGCTCTCCTAACCCCAGGGGAAACACCGGGGAGCTGTTTTTT; CDR3 protein: CASSPNPRGNTGELFF; clone size: once; D gene: -; V gene: TRBV18; J gene: TRBJ2-2
CDR3 DNA: TGTGCCAGCACCGCTACAGGGGGGCACACAGATACGCAGTATTTT; CDR3 protein: CASTATGGHTDTQYF; clone size: -; D gene: TRBD1; V gene: TRBV6-4; J gene: TRBJ2-3
CDR3 DNA: TGCGCCAGCAGCTTGGGTCCAGCGGGGGGGAGGGATACGCAGTATTTT; CDR3 protein: CASSLGPAGGRDTQYF; clone size: -; D gene: TRBD2; V gene: TRBV5-1; J gene: TRBJ2-3
CDR3 DNA: TGTGCCAGCAGTTACTCGACGGGACTAGCGGGGTTTGAGCAGTTCTTC; CDR3 protein: CASSYSTGLAGFEQFF; clone size: -; D gene: TRBD2; V gene: TRBV6-8; J gene: TRBJ2-1
CDR3 DNA: TGTGCCAGCAGTGCTTCCGGGACAGGCCGTGAAAAACTGTTTTTT; CDR3 protein: CASSASGTGREKLFF; clone size: few; D gene: TRBD1; V gene: TRBV6-8; J gene: TRBJ1-4
CDR3 DNA: TGTGCCAGCAGCTTAGAGGTTGGGGGACAGCCTGAGCCCCAGCATTTT; CDR3 protein: CASSLEVGGQPEPQHF; clone size: large; D gene: TRBD1; V gene: TRBV11-3; J gene: TRBJ1-5
CDR3 DNA: TGTGCCAGCAGTGAAGCGCCAGGGTACGGCCAGCCCCAGCATTTT; CDR3 protein: CASSEAPGYGQPQHF; clone size: few; D gene: -; V gene: TRBV6-1; J gene: TRBJ1-5
CDR3 DNA: TGCAGCGTGAGGAGGAGCACAGATACGCAGTATTTT; CDR3 protein: CSVRRSTDTQYF; clone size: -; D gene: -; V gene: TRBV29-1; J gene: TRBJ2-3
CDR3 DNA: TGTGCCAGCAGCTTGACAGGGGGGGGTCAGCCCCAGCATTTT; CDR3 protein: CASSLTGGGQPQHF; clone size: many; D gene: TRBD1; V gene: TRBV11-3; J gene: TRBJ1-5
CDR3 DNA: TGTGCCAGCAGCCCCTGGTCCTCTGGGGCCAACGTCCTGACTTTC; CDR3 protein: CASSPWSSGANVLTF; clone size: medium-sized; D gene: -; V gene: TRBV9; J gene: TRBJ2-6
CDR3 DNA: TGTGCCAGCCTCTCTTCGGACAGGGTCTATGGCTACACCTTC; CDR3 protein: CASLSSDRVYGYTF; clone size: -; D gene: TRBD1; V gene: TRBV6-8; J gene: TRBJ1-2
CDR3 DNA: TGTGCCAGCAGCTTAGGACAGGGGGCGGCTGAAGCTTTCTTT; CDR3 protein: CASSLGQGAAEAFF; clone size: -; D gene: TRBD1; V gene: TRBV11-1; J gene: TRBJ1-1
CDR3 DNA: TGTGCCAGCAGCCCCGGACAGGGTAACACTGAAGCTTTCTTT; CDR3 protein: CASSPGQGNTEAFF; clone size: medium-sized; D gene: TRBD1; V gene: TRBV9; J gene: TRBJ1-1
CDR3 DNA: TGCGCCAGCAGCTTGGGACAGGGAAACTATGGCTACACCTTC; CDR3 protein: CASSLGQGNYGYTF; clone size: -; D gene: TRBD1; V gene: TRBV5-1; J gene: TRBJ1-2
CDR3 DNA: TGCGCCAGCAGCCAAGATGAAATGGCAGCCCGCTACACCTTC; CDR3 protein: CASSQDEMAARYTF; clone size: -; D gene: -; V gene: TRBV23-1; J gene: TRBJ1-2